The 20 T cell receptor beta chains in this list originate from one sample, sequenced in a study of T cell responses to AZD1222 COVID-19 vaccine. TCRdb keeps only in-frame clones here, not all; method: immunoSEQ multiplex PCR. The sample includes 150,000 to 180,000 clones, 88% seen only once; the top ten take around 3.1%. Sequences were derived from peripheral blood, sampled on day 0 of AZD1222 vaccination. These receptors were collected from an adult in good health.

This chain connects TRBV20-1 to TRBJ1-2; D might be TRBD1 (5 bases). Trimming removed 3 bases from V and 4 bases from J, with 12 bases in between. CDR3 size: 13 residues. In germline, CDR1 is DFQATT, CDR2 SNEGSKA (reference sequence). In DNA, the CDR3 is TGCAGTGCTAGTGAACAGGCCGTCTATGGCTACACCTTC. Translated, it gives CSASEQAVYGYTF.

The chain employs TRBV5-1 and TRBJ2-7, with 8 bases aligning to TRBD1. In germline, CDR1 is SGHRS, CDR2 YFSETQ. The CDR3 is 14 amino acids. After removal of 6 bases from V and 4 bases from J, the junction contained 9 bases not matched to a gene. CDR3 sequence: CASTSGQGGYEQYF. CDR3 coding DNA: TGCGCCAGCACCTCCGGACAGGGAGGTTACGAGCAGTACTTC.

The chain couples TRBV6-2 or TRBV6-3 to TRBJ2-7; the match to TRBD1 covers 10 bases. With V trimmed by 6 bases and J by 0 bases, 11 bases remained unmatched. The CDR3 sequence is 17 residues long. Germline CDR1 MNHEY, CDR2 SVGEGT. CDR3 coding DNA: TGTGCCAGCAGCCGGGAGGGACAGGGGATTAGCTCCTACGAGCAGTACTTC. As protein: CASSREGQGISSYEQYF.

J is TRBJ1-1 and V is TRBV3-1 (or the pseudogene TRBV3-2), with TRBD1 matching 7 bases. The junction had 9 bases not matched to a gene; V was cut back by 4 bases and J by 4 bases. The germline V gene has CDR1 LGHDT and CDR2 YNNKEL (reference sequence). The CDR3 totals 15 residues. In DNA form, the CDR3 reads TGTGCCAGCAGCCGCCAAACAGGGGTCGGCACTGAAGCTTTCTTT. It translates to CASSRQTGVGTEAFF.

This chain links TRBV7-8 with TRBJ2-3; 10 bases match TRBD2. V shed 1 base and J 4 bases; nucleotides not matched to a gene: 8. Germline CDR1 reads SGHVS; CDR2 reads FQNEAQ. This CDR3 spans 17 amino acids. The CDR3 loop is CASSLGVSGGAADTQYF. CDR3 sequence (DNA): TGTGCCAGCAGCTTAGGAGTAAGCGGGGGGGCCGCAGATACGCAGTATTTT. Together with reference TRBV7-8 and TRBJ2-3, the CDR3 gives the full variable domain: GAGVSQSPRYKVAKRGQDVALRCDPISGHVSLFWYQQALGQGPEFLTYFQNEAQLDKSGLPSDRFFAERPEGSVSTLKIQRTQQEDSAVYLCASSLGVSGGAADTQYFGPGTRLTVL.

The rearrangement joins TRBV5-1 to TRBJ1-4, with 9 bases identical to TRBD1. Germline lookup yields CDR1 SGHRS and CDR2 YFSETQ. V lost 3 bases and J lost 8; bases outside the gene matches: 5. The CDR3 covers 14 residues. CDR3 DNA sequence: TGCGCCAGCAGCTCACAGGGGGCAGGAGAAAAACTGTTTTTT. It specifies CASSSQGAGEKLFF.

The rearrangement joins TRBV6-5 to TRBJ2-3, with 8 bases lining up with TRBD2. CDR3 length: 15 residues. V gave up 6 bases and J gave up 0 bases; unmatched junction bases: 5. The V gene's germline CDR1 is MNHEY and CDR2 SVGAGI. CDR3 in amino acids: CASRGRLASTDTQYF. As DNA, the CDR3 is TGTGCCAGCAGGGGACGACTAGCGAGCACAGATACGCAGTATTTT.

J is TRBJ1-5 and V is TRBV2; TRBD1 is a possible D gene (6 bases). The germline V gene has CDR1 SNHLY and CDR2 FYNNEI. This CDR3 has 16 amino acids. V gave up 4 bases and J gave up 9 bases, with 22 bases separating them. In DNA form, the CDR3 reads TGTGCCAGCAGTGTCAGGGGTGGCGGTGAATCGTCGCCCCAGCATTTT. It encodes CASSVRGGGESSPQHF.

J is TRBJ1-2 and V is TRBV14; a possible D gene is TRBD1 (5 bases). Trimming stripped 5 bases from V and 0 bases from J, with 10 bases between. The germline CDR1 and CDR2 sequences are SGHDN and FVKESK. CDR3 length: 14 amino acids. The CDR3 DNA is TGTGCCAGCAGCAAAGGGGTTTCTAACTATGGCTACACCTTC. Translating it yields CASSKGVSNYGYTF.

J is TRBJ2-5 and V is TRBV5-1; TRBD2 matches 8 bases. Per the germline V gene, CDR1 is SGHRS and CDR2 is YFSETQ. The CDR3 sequence is 15 residues long. V gave up 7 bases and J gave up 5 bases; unmatched junction bases: 13. The CDR3 DNA reads as TGCGCCAGCGGACCGGAGGGACTAGGGCTGGAGACCCAGTACTTC. Its protein is CASGPEGLGLETQYF.

This clone appeared a single time. The chain carries TRBV3-1 (or the pseudogene TRBV3-2) and TRBJ1-6, with D hard to call. The ends were cut back, 7 bases at V and 3 bases at J, with 10 bases in the middle. The CDR3 has 14 residues. In germline, CDR1 is LGHDT, CDR2 YNNKEL (reference sequence). CDR3 sequence: CASKSSDYNSPLHF. The CDR3, as DNA: TGTGCCAGCAAGTCGTCGGACTATAATTCACCCCTCCACTTT.

This chain connects TRBV5-6 to TRBJ1-5; D uncertain. CDR1 is SGHDT and CDR2 is YYEEEE in the germline V gene. V lost 4 bases, J lost 0 bases, and 11 bases lay in between. The length of the CDR3 is 15 residues. CDR3 sequence reads: CASSHGGYSNQPQHF. The CDR3 DNA is TGTGCCAGCAGCCACGGCGGTTATAGCAATCAGCCCCAGCATTTT.

V gene TRBV6-2 or TRBV6-3 combines with J gene TRBJ1-5, with a tentative D call TRBD1 (5 bases). V shed 4 bases and J shed 4 bases, with 8 bases lying between them. The CDR3 spans 13 residues. Looked up from germline, CDR1 is MNHEY and CDR2 is SVGEGT. The CDR3 protein is CASSWGRNQPQHF. CDR3 coding DNA: TGTGCCAGCAGTTGGGGACGGAATCAGCCCCAGCATTTT.

This sequence joins TRBV4-1 and TRBJ1-2; D call uncertain. V was pared by 2 bases and J by 3 bases, with 7 bases between. The CDR3 is 13 amino acids. The germline V gene has CDR1 MGHRA and CDR2 YSYEKL. The CDR3, as DNA: TGCGCCAGCAGCCAAAGGGAGGACTATGGCTACACCTTC. Amino acids: CASSQREDYGYTF.

The chain employs TRBV18 and TRBJ2-6, with no clear D. This CDR3 has 17 residues. The V gene's germline CDR1 is KGHSH and CDR2 LQKENI. V was cut by 4 bases and J by 0 bases, with 13 bases left in between. The DNA for the CDR3 is TGTGCCAGCTCACTAACGTTGTTGGGCTCTGGGGCCAACGTCCTGACTTTC. Its protein is CASSLTLLGSGANVLTF.

This clone was seen once. The chain carries TRBV6-5 and TRBJ1-1; a weak D match, TRBD1 (5 bases). Trimming took 5 bases from V and 6 from J, leaving 19 bases between them. CDR1 and CDR2 (germline): MNHEY, SVGAGI. This CDR3 is built from 15 residues. DNA of the CDR3: TGTGCCAGCAGTCCCACAGGTCTGGGGAAGGCTGAAGCTTTCTTT. As protein: CASSPTGLGKAEAFF.

The V call is TRBV12-3 or TRBV12-4, the J call TRBJ2-5; no clear D gene. Trimming left V 5 bases short and J 5 bases short, with 9 bases between. The CDR3 spans 12 residues. The DNA of the CDR3 is TGTGCCAGCAGTCGACTGTTCGAGACCCAGTACTTC. Translating gives CASSRLFETQYF.

The J gene is TRBJ2-1, the V gene TRBV7-3; TRBD2 matches 7 bases. V trimming: 5 bases; J trimming: 10 bases; junction bases outside the gene matches: 5. The germline V gene encodes CDR1 SGHTA and CDR2 FQGTGA. CDR3 length equals 12 residues. The CDR3 bases are TGTGCCAGCAGCCCCGGGACTACCGAGCAGTTCTTC. Its translation is CASSPGTTEQFF.

The chain carries TRBV29-1 and TRBJ1-1; D unclear. The V and J ends lost 1 base and 0 bases respectively, with 6 bases between them. This CDR3 comprises 13 residues. Per germline, CDR1 SQVTM and CDR2 ANQGSEA. This CDR3 is CSVEVIVNTEAFF. The CDR3 DNA follows: TGCAGCGTTGAAGTTATCGTGAACACTGAAGCTTTCTTT.

J is TRBJ1-5 and V is TRBV3-1 (or the pseudogene TRBV3-2); maybe TRBD1 (5 bases). Germline V gives CDR1 LGHDT, CDR2 YNNKEL (reference sequence). The CDR3 consists of 15 residues. V lost 3 bases to trimming and J lost 2 bases, with 11 bases between them. The chain's CDR3 is CASSQTDYRNQPQHF. The CDR3 DNA reads TGTGCCAGCAGCCAGACAGATTACCGCAATCAGCCCCAGCATTTT.